Described below is a single T cell receptor (beta chain) sequence and its context. The antigen is not known. The authors ran a second PCR of roughly 6 to 12 cycles using a sample-barcoded 5' primer and a J-beta primer mix. Tagging of each cDNA molecule was performed by a template-switch adaptor with 12 random nucleotides. One entry per CDR3 protein, called by TCRdb with MiXCR from the 5' RACE reads. The sample records some 1.5 million distinct CDR3 sequences, roughly two fifths being singletons. These data come from a study of blood T cells in healthy people across ages. About the research overall: Template switching picked up about one barcoded beta molecule for each two T cells.

Study-wide findings and caveats: Leaving the PBMCs unsorted stopped any conclusive comparison of naive versus antigen-experienced cells. Naive T cell percentage by flow cytometry tracked strongly with beta diversity.

The source material was blood. This clonotype was sampled from a woman aged 18-30 years in good health.

In DNA form, the CDR3 reads TGTGCCAGCAGCTTAGCGCGGAATGCCTGGGAAAAACTGTTTTTT. Translation gives CASSLARNAWEKLFF. The chain employs TRBV7-2 and TRBJ1-4, with D uncertain. Germline V lookup: CDR1 SGHTA, CDR2 FQGNSA. Deletions cut 0 bases from V and 8 bases from J, with 13 bases between. The CDR3 has 15 residues. The complete variable domain, with remaining parts taken from reference TRBV7-2 and TRBJ1-4, reads GAGVSQSPSNKVTEKGKDVELRCDPISGHTALYWYRQSLGQGLEFLIYFQGNSAPDKSGLPSDRFSAERTGGSVSTLTIQRTQQEDSAVYLCASSLARNAWEKLFFGSGTQLSVL.